These T cell receptor beta chains were read from a single sample in a study of T cells in Graves' hyperthyroidism and ophthalmopathy. TCRdb re-called the multiplex PCR reads with MiXCR, one entry per CDR3 protein. The data contain more than 550,000 distinct CDR3 sequences, roughly 17% of them singletons. Sequencing was carried out using blood. Receptor source: a man aged 50-59 years with Graves' hyperthyroidism. Both conserved end residues are part of each CDR3. D genes are given only for firm matches. Where a row states a size, it is once, few, many or the class of an expanded clone; other rows omit it.

>many|TRBJ2-1|TRBV9|18|TRBD2
TGTGCCAGCAGCGCCGGGACTAGCGGGACCACACACAGGGATGAGCAGTTCTTC
CASSAGTSGTTHRDEQFF
>-|TRBJ1-4|TRBV20-1|16|-
TGCAGTGCTAGGGGCCCGGCGGCGACAACGAGTGAAAAACTGTTTTTT
CSARGPAATTSEKLFF
>-|TRBJ2-7|TRBV5-1|16|TRBD2
TGCGCCAGCAGCTTGGGTGGACTAGCGGGAACCTACGAGCAGTACTTC
CASSLGGLAGTYEQYF
>many|TRBJ2-5|TRBV6-2/TRBV6-3|15|-
TGTGCCAGCAGTAACACCAGGGGAAGAGGAGAGACCCAGTACTTC
CASSNTRGRGETQYF
>-|TRBJ1-5|TRBV24-1|13|-
TGTGCCACCAGTGATTTTCCCCAGCAGCCCCAGCATTTT
CATSDFPQQPQHF
>many|TRBJ1-6|TRBV4-1|16|-
TGCGCCAGCAGCCAAGAGGCAACTCGGGACGGTTCACCCCTCCACTTT
CASSQEATRDGSPLHF
>once|TRBJ1-2|TRBV12-3/TRBV12-4|14|-
TGTGCCAGCAGTGGCTCTTATGGCCACTATGGCTACACCTTC
CASSGSYGHYGYTF
>many|TRBJ2-5|TRBV11-2|15|-
TGTGCCAGCAGCTTAATGGGAGAGGGTTGGGAGACCCAGTACTTC
CASSLMGEGWETQYF
>many|TRBJ1-1|TRBV6-1|15|-
TGTGCCAGCAGTGAACGCGGAGGGGGGGACACTGAAGCTTTCTTT
CASSERGGGDTEAFF
>many|TRBJ2-4|TRBV19|16|-
TGTGCCAGTAGTCCCCAGGACTTATTAGCCAAAAACATTCAGTACTTC
CASSPQDLLAKNIQYF
>many|TRBJ2-7|TRBV7-9|13|-
TGTGCCAGCAGCTTACAGGGTACCTACGAGCAGTACTTC
CASSLQGTYEQYF
>few|TRBJ1-5|TRBV12-5|13|TRBD1
TGTGCCCTAAAGGGAGGGGGCCGGCAGCCCCAGCATTTT
CALKGGGRQPQHF
>many|TRBJ2-1|TRBV19|14|TRBD1
TGTGCCAGTAGTATAGGGACAGGGGAAGCTGAGCAGTTCTTC
CASSIGTGEAEQFF
>many|TRBJ2-6|TRBV2|15|-
TGTGCCAGCAGCCCCGGGATCTCTGGGGCCAACGTCCTGACTTTC
CASSPGISGANVLTF
>many|TRBJ2-1|TRBV12-3/TRBV12-4|13|-
TGTGCCAGCAGTTTTTCTGGACACAATGAGCAGTTCTTC
CASSFSGHNEQFF
>many|TRBJ1-1|TRBV2|13|-
TGTGCCAGCAAGGTGGGAGAGAACACTGAAGCTTTCTTT
CASKVGENTEAFF
>-|TRBJ2-7|TRBV20-1|18|-
TGCAGTGCTAGAGATGGTATGGGTGAGCGGAAAGCCCGCTACGAGCAGTACTTC
CSARDGMGERKARYEQYF
>-|TRBJ2-5|TRBV5-5|14|TRBD1
TGTGCCAGCAGCACTGGGACAGATCCCAAGACCCAGTACTTC
CASSTGTDPKTQYF
>many|TRBJ2-5|TRBV2|13|TRBD1
TGTGCCAGCATGGCAGGGGGCGTCGAGACCCAGTACTTC
CASMAGGVETQYF
>many|TRBJ2-7|TRBV6-1|13|TRBD2
TGTGCCAGCTCCGGGACTAGAACCTACGAGCAGTACTTC
CASSGTRTYEQYF
>-|TRBJ2-3|TRBV5-1|15|TRBD1
TGCGCCAGCAGCCTTGACAGGGGGCTGAGGGATACGCAGTATTTT
CASSLDRGLRDTQYF
>many|TRBJ1-1|TRBV28|11|-
TGTGCCAGCGGACCTGAAACTGAAGCTTTCTTT
CASGPETEAFF
>-|TRBJ2-4|TRBV6-1|17|-
TGTGCCAGCAGTGAAGCGGGAGGTTGGGGGGCCAAAAACATTCAGTACTTC
CASSEAGGWGAKNIQYF
>many|TRBJ2-7|TRBV12-3/TRBV12-4|15|-
TGTGCCAGCAGTTTGAGCGGACAGATCTCCTACGAGCAGTACTTC
CASSLSGQISYEQYF
>many|TRBJ2-7|TRBV28|13|TRBD1
TGTGCCAGCGGTCCGGGACAGGGGGACGAGCAGTACTTC
CASGPGQGDEQYF
>many|TRBJ2-1|TRBV7-2|11|-
TGTGCCAGCAGCCCAACAATTGAGCAGTTCTTC
CASSPTIEQFF
>few|TRBJ2-3|TRBV24-1|13|-
TGTGCCACCAGTGAAACGACCCGTCCGAGGCAGTATTTT
CATSETTRPRQYF
>few|TRBJ2-7|TRBV6-1|14|-
TGTGCCAGCAGGTATATTGGGGACCCCTACGAGCAGTACTTC
CASRYIGDPYEQYF
>many|TRBJ1-2|TRBV18|13|-
TGTGCCAGCTCACCACCGTTGGGGAAAGGCTACACCTTC
CASSPPLGKGYTF
>many|TRBJ2-7|TRBV18|14|-
TGTGCCAGCTCACCACTGAAGGGGAACTTGGAGCAGTACTTC
CASSPLKGNLEQYF
>many|TRBJ2-7|TRBV28|14|-
TGTGCCAGCAGTAAAGGGGACACCTCCTACGAGCAGTACTTC
CASSKGDTSYEQYF
>-|TRBJ1-1|TRBV20-1|13|-
TGCAGTGCTAGAGATCGGGCTGCCACTGAAGCTTTCTTT
CSARDRAATEAFF
>-|TRBJ1-1|TRBV15|15|-
TGTGCCACCAGCAGAGACTACAAGGCGGGGACTGAAGCTTTCTTT
CATSRDYKAGTEAFF
>few|TRBJ2-5|TRBV10-3|13|-
TGTGCCATCAATTCCGAGCCAGAGGAGACCCAGTACTTC
CAINSEPEETQYF
>few|TRBJ2-6|TRBV29-1|14|-
TGCAGCGTGGCAGACAGTCCTGGGGCCAACGTCCTGACTTTC
CSVADSPGANVLTF
>few|TRBJ2-7|TRBV11-1|15|-
TGTGCCAGCTCAGACACGGGCGGCAGGGCCTACGAGCAGTACTTC
CASSDTGGRAYEQYF
>-|TRBJ2-5|TRBV5-1|15|TRBD2
TGCGCCAGCAGCGCCCTCCACGCGGGAGAAGAGACCCAGTACTTC
CASSALHAGEETQYF
>many|TRBJ2-5|TRBV6-5|15|TRBD2
TGTGCCAGCAGTTACCGATCTAGCGGGAGAGAGACCCAGTACTTC
CASSYRSSGRETQYF
>many|TRBJ1-6|TRBV28|13|-
TGTGCCAGCACGGGGCAGGGGAATTCACCCCTCCACTTT
CASTGQGNSPLHF
>many|TRBJ1-6|TRBV2|13|-
TGTGCCAGTACGGGGGTGGGAAATTCACCCCTCCACTTT
CASTGVGNSPLHF
>many|TRBJ2-1|TRBV5-1|13|-
TGCGCCAGCAGCTTGGTAGTTGACAATGAGCAGTTCTTC
CASSLVVDNEQFF
>few|TRBJ1-2|TRBV30|11|TRBD1
TGTGCCGCGGACAGGAGAGGAGGCTACACCTTC
CAADRRGGYTF
>few|TRBJ2-1|TRBV7-9|13|TRBD2
TGTGCCGGTGGGAGGGAAAACTACAATGAGCAGTTCTTC
CAGGRENYNEQFF
>few|TRBJ2-2|TRBV2|15|TRBD2
TGTGCCAGCGGGGGACTAGCGGGAGAGCCCGGGGAGCTGTTTTTT
CASGGLAGEPGELFF
>-|TRBJ2-5|TRBV19|14|-
TGTGCCAGTAGTATCGGGCTCGAACAGGAGACCCAGTACTTC
CASSIGLEQETQYF
>-|TRBJ2-5|TRBV7-6|12|TRBD2
TGTGCCAGCAGCCTAGGGACTAGCGTCTTATACTTC
CASSLGTSVLYF
>many|TRBJ2-5|TRBV7-2|13|-
TGTGCCAGCAGCTTAGTTTTGGGAGAGACCCAGTACTTC
CASSLVLGETQYF